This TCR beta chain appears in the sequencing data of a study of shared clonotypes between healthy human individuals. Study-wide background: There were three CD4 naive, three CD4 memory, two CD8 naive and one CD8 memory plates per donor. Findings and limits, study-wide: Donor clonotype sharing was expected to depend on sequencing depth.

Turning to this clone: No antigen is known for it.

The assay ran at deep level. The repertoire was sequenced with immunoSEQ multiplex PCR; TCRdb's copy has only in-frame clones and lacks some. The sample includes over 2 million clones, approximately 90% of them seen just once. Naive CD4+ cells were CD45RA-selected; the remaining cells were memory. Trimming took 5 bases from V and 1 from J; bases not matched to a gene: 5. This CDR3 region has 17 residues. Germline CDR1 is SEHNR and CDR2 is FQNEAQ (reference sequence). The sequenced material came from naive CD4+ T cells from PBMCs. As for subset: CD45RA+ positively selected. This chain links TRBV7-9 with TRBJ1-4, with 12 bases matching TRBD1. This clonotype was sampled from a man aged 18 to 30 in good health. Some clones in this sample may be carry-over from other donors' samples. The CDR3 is CASSKGQGAQTNEKLFF. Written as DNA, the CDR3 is TGTGCCAGCAGCAAGGGACAGGGGGCGCAAACTAATGAAAAACTGTTTTTT.